The clone carrying this TCR beta chain was seen at least ten times. This entry belongs to a study of patients and donors after allogeneic stem cell transplantation. V lost 7 bases, J lost 3 bases, and 15 bases lay in between. This CDR3 contains 13 residues. Germline V gene sequence: CDR1 SQVTM, CDR2 ANQGSEA. TCRdb called the RT-PCR reads again in MiXCR, with one record for every CDR3 protein. The sample includes about a million distinct CDR3 sequences, roughly 17% seen only once; the top ten take around 6%. This sequence was found in a human donor who was either an allogeneic HSCT recipient or a stem cell or donor lymphocyte infusion donor (not recorded which). It is not recorded whose cells these are; they may come from a transplant donor. This sequence joins TRBV29-1 and TRBJ1-1; D unresolved. Specimen: blood, either unsorted or a sorted T cell fraction (not recorded which). DNA of the CDR3: TGCAGCGCGGTACGGCGTCTTGACACTGAAGCTTTCTTT. Its protein is CSAVRRLDTEAFF.